These 12 T cell receptor beta chains share one sample of origin, sequenced in a study of CD8 T cells in ankylosing spondylitis. TCRdb re-called the 5' RACE reads through MiXCR, storing one row per CDR3 protein. Of 300,000 to 400,000 distinct CDR3 sequences listed, roughly 11% are singletons. The sample consisted of blood, either unsorted or a sorted T cell fraction (not recorded which). The receptors were sampled from a female donor with ankylosing spondylitis or in good health (not recorded which).

The sample holds many counts of this clonotype. This rearrangement joins TRBV29-1 to TRBJ1-2, with D hard to call. The CDR3 sequence is 11 residues long. The V end lost 7 bases, the J end lost 7 bases, and 13 bases lay between the germline ends. CDR1 and CDR2 from the germline V gene are SQVTM and ANQGSEA. The CDR3 loop reads CSASDTGGYTF. For the CDR3, the DNA is TGCAGCGCCTCTGATACGGGTGGCTACACCTTC. The variable domain in full, completed from reference TRBV29-1 and TRBJ1-2, reads SAVISQKPSRDICQRGTSLTIQCQVDSQVTMMFWYRQQPGQSLTLIATANQGSEATYESGFVIDKFPISRPNLTFSTLTVSNMSPEDSSIYLCSASDTGGYTFGSGTRLTVV.

This clonotype was observed many times. The chain is built from TRBV20-1 and TRBJ2-3; D gene uncertain. V lost 4 bases and J 2 bases, leaving 10 bases between the germline ends. CDR1 is DFQATT and CDR2 is SNEGSKA in the germline V gene (reference sequence). The CDR3 runs to 13 residues. The CDR3 region is CSAMDPHTDTQYF. CDR3 sequence (DNA): TGCAGTGCTATGGACCCGCACACAGATACGCAGTATTTT.

The rearrangement links TRBV3-1 to TRBJ2-2; either TRBD1 or TRBD2 may fit D (5 bases each). CDR3 length equals 17 residues. V was cut by 10 bases and J by 0 bases, with 21 bases left in between. The V gene's germline CDR1 is LGHDT and CDR2 YNNKEL (reference sequence). CDR3 protein: CATSQLPGTANTGELFF. The CDR3 DNA reads as TGTGCCACCTCCCAACTCCCCGGGACCGCGAACACCGGGGAGCTGTTTTTT. Variable domain in full (rest from reference TRBV3-1 and TRBJ2-2): DTAVSQTPKYLVTQMGNDKSIKCEQNLGHDTMYWYKQDSKKFLKIMFSYNNKELIINETVPNRFSPKSPDKAHLNLHINSLELGDSAVYFCATSQLPGTANTGELFFGEGSRLTVL.

This clonotype was picked up many times. The gene calls are TRBV27 and TRBJ2-1, with 11 bases fitting TRBD2. Trimming removed 5 bases from V and 6 bases from J; junction bases left unmatched: 9. The germline V gene encodes CDR1 MNHEY and CDR2 SMNVEV (reference sequence). This CDR3 region has 16 residues. CDR3 sequence reads: CASSPYRLAGRNEQFF. In nucleotides, the CDR3 is TGTGCCAGCAGTCCATACCGACTAGCGGGACGCAATGAGCAGTTCTTC.

This clonotype was observed a handful of times. The chain combines TRBV9 with TRBJ2-1; 10 bases fit TRBD2. The J segment lost 4 bases and the V segment lost 4 bases, leaving 5 bases of the junction unmatched. CDR1 and CDR2 from the germline V gene are SGDLS and YYNGEE. The CDR3 has 15 residues. The CDR3 sequence: CASSHSGRSYNEQFF. CDR3 nucleotide sequence: TGTGCCAGCAGCCATAGCGGGAGGTCGTACAATGAGCAGTTCTTC.

This clonotype came up a few times. The chain links TRBV18 to TRBJ2-5, with D possibly TRBD2 on 6 matching bases. Trimming shortened V by 0 bases and J by 2 bases, and 13 bases separated the two germline ends. Germline V lookup: CDR1 KGHSH, CDR2 LQKENI. The CDR3 sequence is 16 residues long. For the CDR3, the DNA is TGTGCCAGCTCACCACCGGCCGGAGGGTCTCAAGAGACCCAGTACTTC. Residues: CASSPPAGGSQETQYF.

The chain has TRBV24-1 and TRBJ2-3, with TRBD2 matching over 10 bases. The V gene's germline CDR1 is KGHDR and CDR2 SFDVKD. V dropped 4 bases and J dropped 6; count of bases not matched to a gene: 9. The CDR3 spans 16 residues. The CDR3 loop is CATSDPSGGPEDTQYF. The CDR3 DNA reads TGTGCCACCAGTGACCCTAGCGGGGGACCCGAGGATACGCAGTATTTT.

This clonotype was observed many times. This chain links TRBV6-1 with TRBJ2-5; no clear D. The CDR3 contains 14 residues. The V gene's germline CDR1 is MNHNS and CDR2 SASEGT. V lost 5 bases and J lost 7, with 17 bases in between. The CDR3 DNA reads TGTGCCAGCAGTCTCCGGGCCCTAATCGGGACCCAGTACTTC. Translation: CASSLRALIGTQYF.

This clonotype has at least ten counts. The V and J genes are TRBV20-1 and TRBJ1-5; D is ambiguous. Germline V lookup: CDR1 DFQATT, CDR2 SNEGSKA (reference sequence). Trimming removed 6 bases at V and 5 bases at J, with 11 bases between. This CDR3 contains 12 residues. The CDR3 DNA sequence: TGCAGTGCCCGCGCCGGGGATCAGCCCCAGCATTTT. As protein: CSARAGDQPQHF.

This clonotype was observed at least ten times. The chain combines TRBV5-1 with TRBJ2-7; the D call may be TRBD1 or TRBD2 (6 bases each). Germline CDR1 reads SGHRS; CDR2 reads YFSETQ. Between the trimmed V and J ends, which lost 4 bases and 6 bases, there was a span of 17 bases. The CDR3 extends over 14 amino acids. The CDR3 region has the DNA TGCGCCAGCAGCCCGGGCGGGACAAACAGCGAGCAGTACTTC. Residues: CASSPGGTNSEQYF.

In its sample, this clonotype was seen a few times. This chain links TRBV20-1 with TRBJ2-7; unclear D gene. The CDR3 totals 14 residues. V shed 6 bases and J shed 4 bases, with 19 bases lying between them. The germline CDR1 and CDR2 sequences are DFQATT and SNEGSKA (reference sequence). This CDR3 reads CSAPGPKNGYEQYF. The DNA of the CDR3 is TGCAGTGCACCCGGGCCAAAGAATGGGTACGAGCAGTACTTC.

The genes are TRBV10-1 and TRBJ2-5, with 9 positions matching TRBD1. Losses at the gene ends were 11 bases for V and 6 bases for J; bases not matched to a gene: 10. The CDR3 extends over 13 amino acids. The germline gives CDR1 WNHNN, CDR2 SYGVQD (reference sequence). The CDR3 is CAWEGQGRKTQYF. As DNA, the CDR3 is TGCGCCTGGGAGGGACAGGGACGTAAGACCCAGTACTTC.